A single sample gave rise to the 12 T cell receptor beta chains below, sequenced in a study of cytomegalovirus exposure and HLA in healthy donors. Here immunoSEQ multiplex PCR was the method, and the copy in TCRdb shows in-frame clones only, minus some. Of some 100,000 clones in the sample, roughly nine tenths were seen once. Material for sequencing was PBMCs. The receptors here all came from a man younger than 30 in good health and CMV-seropositive.

The V and J genes are TRBV28 and TRBJ2-2, with a possible D match to TRBD1 (6 bases). The germline V and J ends were trimmed by 3 bases and 3 bases, with 8 bases remaining between them. The CDR3 is made up of 14 amino acids. Germline V gene lookup returns CDR1 MDHEN and CDR2 SYDVKM. The CDR3 region is CASSLGQDTGELFF. The CDR3 DNA reads TGTGCCAGCAGTTTGGGACAAGACACCGGGGAGCTGTTTTTT.

V gene TRBV6-1 combines with J gene TRBJ1-5, with 7 positions matching TRBD1. This CDR3 comprises 15 residues. The trim removed 8 bases at V and 0 bases at J, leaving 7 bases unmatched. The germline CDR1 and CDR2 sequences are MNHNS and SASEGT. In nucleotides, the CDR3 is TGTGCCAGCGACAGGGCGATCTATAGCAATCAGCCCCAGCATTTT. Its protein is CASDRAIYSNQPQHF.

The rearrangement joins TRBV14 to TRBJ1-2; D may be TRBD1 (6 bases). Per germline, CDR1 SGHDN and CDR2 FVKESK. The CDR3 is 14 amino acids. V lost 4 bases and J lost 4, with 13 bases in between. CDR3 loop: CASSPGQNIYGYTF. In nucleotides, the CDR3 is TGTGCCAGCAGCCCAGGACAGAACATCTATGGCTACACCTTC.

V usage is TRBV14 and J usage is TRBJ1-6; no firm D call. The CDR3 runs 15 residues. Between the trimmed V and J ends, which lost 3 bases and 5 bases, there was a span of 11 bases. CDR1 and CDR2 (germline): SGHDN, FVKESK. The CDR3 DNA sequence: TGTGCCAGCAGCCAGGCGTGGCAGGATAATTCACCCCTCCACTTT. Protein product: CASSQAWQDNSPLHF.

The gene calls are TRBV4-3 and TRBJ1-4; a possible D gene is TRBD1 (6 bases). CDR1 and CDR2 (germline): LGHNA, YSLEER. This CDR3 comprises 16 residues. V was shortened by 0 bases and J by 4 bases, with 12 bases between the two germline ends. DNA for the CDR3: TGCGCCAGCAGCCAAGAGGGGGCAGACCATAATGAAAAACTGTTTTTT. This encodes CASSQEGADHNEKLFF.

The chain has TRBV19 and TRBJ1-2; D unresolved. Trimming took off 8 bases at V and 8 bases at J, with 18 bases between the two ends. Germline CDR1 LNHDA, CDR2 SQIVND (reference sequence). CDR3 length: 13 residues. Here the CDR3 reads CASGPHIVAGYTF. The CDR3 DNA follows: TGTGCCAGTGGGCCCCACATTGTGGCGGGCTACACCTTC.

This chain connects TRBV2 to TRBJ2-7, with a weak D call TRBD1 (6 bases). The CDR3 runs to 14 residues. The germline gives CDR1 SNHLY, CDR2 FYNNEI. With 7 bases removed from V and 1 base from J, the gap between germline ends came to 14 bases. The DNA for the CDR3 is TGTGCCAGCACCGGGGACACGCCTTCCTACGAGCAGTACTTC. Amino acids: CASTGDTPSYEQYF.

The CDR3 DNA sequence: TGTGCCAGCAGCTTGGCCCAGACAGCATATAGCAATCAGCCCCAGCATTTT. Its protein is CASSLAQTAYSNQPQHF. The rearrangement uses TRBV5-8 and TRBJ1-5; D is perhaps TRBD1 (5 bases). CDR1 and CDR2 from the germline V gene are SGHTS and YDEGEE. The CDR3 has 17 residues. Trimming pared 0 bases from V and 0 bases from J, leaving 13 bases between.

The V gene is TRBV4-3, the J gene TRBJ1-1; 7 bases are shared with TRBD1. Per germline, CDR1 LGHNA and CDR2 YSLEER. This CDR3 comprises 16 residues. J gave up 6 bases and V 4 bases, and 14 bases lay outside the gene matches. CDR3 nucleotides: TGCGCCAGCAGCCGAGGCTACGGGACAGAAATCCCTGAAGCTTTCTTT. Protein product: CASSRGYGTEIPEAFF.

V and J are TRBV11-2 and TRBJ2-7, with 9 bases aligning to TRBD1. V trimming: 3 bases; J trimming: 6 bases; junction bases outside the gene matches: 12. The CDR3 is 16 amino acids. Per germline, CDR1 SGHAT and CDR2 FQNNGV. CDR3 nucleotides: TGTGCCAGCAGCTTCGGGATCGGACAGGGGAAGGGCGAGCAGTACTTC. Its translation: CASSFGIGQGKGEQYF.

A few counts support this clone. The V call is TRBV2, the J call TRBJ2-1; 10 bases align to TRBD2. The V and J ends lost 5 bases and 5 bases, in that order; junction bases with no gene match: 6. This CDR3 spans 15 amino acids. Germline V lookup: CDR1 SNHLY, CDR2 FYNNEI. CDR3 residues: CASSLPAGGHNEQFF. CDR3 sequence (DNA): TGTGCCAGCAGTCTTCCAGCGGGGGGGCACAATGAGCAGTTCTTC.

The chain uses TRBV5-1 and TRBJ2-3; 13 positions agree with TRBD2. Germline trimming cut 5 bases from V and 7 bases from J; bases unmatched to any gene: 4. The CDR3 runs to 14 residues. Germline assignment: CDR1 SGHRS and CDR2 YFSETQ. The DNA for the CDR3 is TGCGCCAGCAGTACTAGCGGGGGGGCCCATACGCAGTATTTT. As protein: CASSTSGGAHTQYF.